The sequence of this T cell receptor (beta chain) was determined in a study of blood T cell repertoires in COVID-19. About the research overall: The United States, Italy and Spain were the sources of the acute and convalescent COVID-19 samples.

Per the study methods: Reference gene primer amplification gave nucleated cell count estimates. Only in-frame clones appear in the TCRdb table, and some are missing; sequencing was by immunoSEQ multiplex PCR. That table furnishes V, J and clone size, whereas the DNA furnished D and trimming. The data contain hundreds of thousands of clones, 75% to 85% of them singletons. Sequencing was carried out using PBMCs or T cells enriched from blood (not recorded which). This TCR was recovered from a man aged 30-40 years with acute COVID-19.

The DNA for the CDR3 is TGCAGCGTTAGAAACCGGGGTCGCACCGGGGAGCTGTTTTTT. Translation gives CSVRNRGRTGELFF. This chain joins TRBV29-1 and TRBJ2-2; possible D gene TRBD2, 5 bases. Germline lookup yields CDR1 SQVTM and CDR2 ANQGSEA. V lost 5 bases to trimming and J lost 4 bases, with 14 bases between them. This CDR3 has 14 residues.